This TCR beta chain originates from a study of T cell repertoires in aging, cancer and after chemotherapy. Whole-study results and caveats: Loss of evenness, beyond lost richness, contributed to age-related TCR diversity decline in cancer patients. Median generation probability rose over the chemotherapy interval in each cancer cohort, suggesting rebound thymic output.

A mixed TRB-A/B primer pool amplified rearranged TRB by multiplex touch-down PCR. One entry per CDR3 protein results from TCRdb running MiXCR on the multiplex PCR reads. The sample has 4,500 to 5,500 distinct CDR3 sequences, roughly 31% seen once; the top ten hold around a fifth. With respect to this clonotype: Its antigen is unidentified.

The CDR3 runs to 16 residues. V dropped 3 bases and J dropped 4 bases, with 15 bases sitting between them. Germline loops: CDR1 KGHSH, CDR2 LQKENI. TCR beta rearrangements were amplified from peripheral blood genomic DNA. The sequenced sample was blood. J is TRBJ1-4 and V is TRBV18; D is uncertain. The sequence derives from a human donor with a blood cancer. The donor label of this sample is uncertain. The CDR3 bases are TGTGCCAGCTCACCCAGAACAGCCCCGTTTAATGAAAAACTGTTTTTT. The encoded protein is CASSPRTAPFNEKLFF.